This paragraph covers one T cell receptor (beta chain) sequence. CD8+ and CD4+ blood T cells underwent TCR beta sequencing. The multiple sclerosis controls were treatment-naive patients affected by stable or active relapsing-remitting disease. Both CD4+ and CD8+ T cells were negatively isolated, and TEMRA cells underwent FACS enrichment. The CDR3 totals 16 residues. V was cut by 3 bases and J by 4 bases, with 19 bases left in between. Germline assignment: CDR1 ENHRY and CDR2 SYGVKD. The data stem from a study of CD8 T cells in Susac syndrome. An amount of RNA that ranged from roughly 0.45 to 1 ug was reverse transcribed with random hexamers. The CDR3 of TCR beta was amplified by immunoSEQ multiplex PCR across 54 Vbeta and 13 Jbeta. MiXCR was run by TCRdb on the immunoSEQ multiplex PCR reads, yielding one entry per CDR3 protein. This sample has 170,000 or so distinct CDR3 sequences; roughly 92% occur once, and the top ten carry over 0.08%.

The rearrangement uses TRBV10-3 and TRBJ2-7; tentatively, D is TRBD1 or TRBD2 (5 bases each). The TCR originated in a human donor with multiple sclerosis. The specimen sequenced was CD4+ T cells from PBMCs. The CDR3 loop is CAISDEGSKGTYEQYF. The CDR3 DNA follows: TGTGCCATCAGTGATGAGGGATCCAAAGGGACGTACGAGCAGTACTTC.